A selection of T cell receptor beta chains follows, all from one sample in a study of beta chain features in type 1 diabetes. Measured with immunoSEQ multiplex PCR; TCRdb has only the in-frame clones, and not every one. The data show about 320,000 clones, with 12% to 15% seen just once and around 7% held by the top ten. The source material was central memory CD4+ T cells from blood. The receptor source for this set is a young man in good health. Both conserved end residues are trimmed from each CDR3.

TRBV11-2	ASSLDPGGEKLF
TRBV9	ASSHRQGTGELF
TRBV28	ASTRTSGGQETQY
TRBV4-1	ASSPIGTKMNTEAF
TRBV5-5	ASSLVAGKNSPLH
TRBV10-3	ATDGGMNTEAF
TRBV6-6	ASSQTTDEQF
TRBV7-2	ASSLPPSYNEQF
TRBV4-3	ASSPTGGSYNEQF
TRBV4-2	ASSQEKGLAGYIQY
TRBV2	ASSEGDRLGGGYT
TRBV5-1	ASSLGGQGEKLF
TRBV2	ASIPLAGQQPQH
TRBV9	ASSAGSGGAINEQF
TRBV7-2	ASSTANYGYT
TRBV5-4	ASSQVEQGDTEAF
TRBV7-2	ASRKLPGGAQETQY
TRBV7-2	ASSFPAGGDQETQY
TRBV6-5	ASWTAMNTEAF
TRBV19	ASRGTQIQY
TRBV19	ASGSTDTQY
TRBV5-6	ASSRWVRRNNYGYT
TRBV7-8	ASSGGTMNNEQF
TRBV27	ASSLFGRNTGELF
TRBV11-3	ASSLSRVSGANVLT
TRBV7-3	ASSLGPAQETQY
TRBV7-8	ASSLAGQSRSYGYT
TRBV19	ASSIAEVNQPQH
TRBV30	AWRVKGGPNQPQH
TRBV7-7	ASSITGTSGADEQF
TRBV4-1	ASSRGARTEAF
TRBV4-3	ASSQEAGGTEAF
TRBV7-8	ASSSLDTQY
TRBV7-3	ASSFGTPGNGEQF
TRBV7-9	ASSLFRRENIQY
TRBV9	ASSGGLTSGELF
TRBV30	AASLSGGNTIY
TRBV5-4	ASTTTGGDETQY
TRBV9	ASSRNPDRGYNEQF
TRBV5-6	ASSGGQKRTDTQY
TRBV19	ASRKQGAMNTEAF
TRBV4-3	ASSQERTVNTEAF
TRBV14	ASSQDWNRGSSDQPQH
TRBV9	ASSVVAGTEAF
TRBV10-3	AIWTGNTEAF
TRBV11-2	ASSLVGDGEQF
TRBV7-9	ASSLIRSGGEAF
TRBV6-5	ASSSTGNYGYT